The clone carrying this T cell receptor (beta chain) has just a few counts. As yet, its antigen is unknown. Study results and limitations: Tumor-infiltrating Treg TCR alpha and beta sequences overlapped most with tumor naive CD4+ T cells, then blood naive. Tumor memory CD4+ T cell TCR gene usage was found to cluster with blood and lymph node memory CD4+ cells and with lymph node naive CD4+ cells. Whole repertoires were not studied in the larger cohort, only one V-J beta rearrangement.

Cells sorted as Tregs were CD4+, CD25+ and CD127-/low. The V gene end was trimmed by 4 bases and the J gene end by 3 bases; junction bases not matched to a gene: 4. The germline V gene has CDR1 SGHRS and CDR2 YFSETQ. CDR3 length: 15 residues. Constant-region reverse primers amplified full-length variable regions, followed by semi-nested Nested Universal Primer A PCR. A single record per CDR3 protein comes from TCRdb applying MiXCR to the 5' RACE reads. The sample yields approximately 60,000 distinct CDR3 sequences, 26% seen once. Sequencing was carried out using tumor-infiltrating Tregs sorted from the breast tumor. V is TRBV5-1 and J is TRBJ2-1; 10 bases line up with TRBD1. This TCR was recovered from a female donor with breast cancer. CDR3 DNA: TGCGCCAGCAGCCTAGGGACAGGGGTCTACAATGAGCAGTTCTTC. This gives the protein CASSLGTGVYNEQFF.